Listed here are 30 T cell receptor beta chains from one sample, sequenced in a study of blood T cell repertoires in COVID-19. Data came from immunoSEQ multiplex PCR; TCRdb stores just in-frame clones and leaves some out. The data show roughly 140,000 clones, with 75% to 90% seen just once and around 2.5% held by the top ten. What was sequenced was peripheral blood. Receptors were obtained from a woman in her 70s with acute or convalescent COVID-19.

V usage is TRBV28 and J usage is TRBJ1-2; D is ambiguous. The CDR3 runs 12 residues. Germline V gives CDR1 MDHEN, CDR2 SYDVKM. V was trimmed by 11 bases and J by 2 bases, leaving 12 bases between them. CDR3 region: CALAQSNYGYTF. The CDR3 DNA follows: TGTGCCCTAGCCCAGTCCAACTATGGCTACACCTTC.

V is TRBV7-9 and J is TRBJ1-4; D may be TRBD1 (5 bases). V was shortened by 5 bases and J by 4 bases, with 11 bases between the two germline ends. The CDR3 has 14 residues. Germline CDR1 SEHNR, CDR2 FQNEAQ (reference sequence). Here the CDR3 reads CASSPGGVNEKLFF. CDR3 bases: TGTGCCAGCAGCCCGGGAGGGGTTAATGAAAAACTGTTTTTT.

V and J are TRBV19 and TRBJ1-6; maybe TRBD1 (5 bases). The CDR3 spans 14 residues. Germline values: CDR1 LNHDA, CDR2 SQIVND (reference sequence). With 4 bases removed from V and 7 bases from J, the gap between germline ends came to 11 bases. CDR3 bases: TGTGCCAGTAGTACCGACAGATCCAATTCACCCCTCCACTTT. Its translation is CASSTDRSNSPLHF. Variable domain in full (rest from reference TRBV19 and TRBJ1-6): DGGITQSPKYLFRKEGQNVTLSCEQNLNHDAMYWYRQDPGQGLRLIYYSQIVNDFQKGDIAEGYSVSREKKESFPLTVTSAQKNPTAFYLCASSTDRSNSPLHFGNGTRLTVT.

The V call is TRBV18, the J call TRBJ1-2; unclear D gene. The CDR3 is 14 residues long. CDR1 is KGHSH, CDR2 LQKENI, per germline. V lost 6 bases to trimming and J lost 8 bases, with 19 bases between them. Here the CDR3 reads CASSLVGELQGYTF. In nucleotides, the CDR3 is TGTGCCAGCTCTCTCGTCGGGGAATTGCAGGGCTACACCTTC.

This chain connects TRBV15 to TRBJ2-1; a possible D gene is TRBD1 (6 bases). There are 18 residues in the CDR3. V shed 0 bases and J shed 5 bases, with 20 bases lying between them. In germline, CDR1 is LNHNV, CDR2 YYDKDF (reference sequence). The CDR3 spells CATSRDIRQGLGNNEQFF. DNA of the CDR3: TGTGCCACCAGCAGAGATATACGTCAGGGGTTGGGGAACAATGAGCAGTTCTTC.

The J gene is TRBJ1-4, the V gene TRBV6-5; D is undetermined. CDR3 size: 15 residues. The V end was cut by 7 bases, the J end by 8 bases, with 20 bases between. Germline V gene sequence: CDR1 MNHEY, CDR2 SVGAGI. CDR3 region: CASTDYRGVAEKLFF. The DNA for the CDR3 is TGTGCCAGCACCGACTACCGTGGGGTTGCGGAAAAACTGTTTTTT.

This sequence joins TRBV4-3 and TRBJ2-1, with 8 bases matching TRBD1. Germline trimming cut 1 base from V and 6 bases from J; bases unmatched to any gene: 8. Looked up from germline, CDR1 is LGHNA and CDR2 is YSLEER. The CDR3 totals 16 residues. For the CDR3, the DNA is TGCGCCAGCAGCCAAGGTTCTGGACAGGGCCTCAATGAGCAGTTCTTC. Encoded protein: CASSQGSGQGLNEQFF.

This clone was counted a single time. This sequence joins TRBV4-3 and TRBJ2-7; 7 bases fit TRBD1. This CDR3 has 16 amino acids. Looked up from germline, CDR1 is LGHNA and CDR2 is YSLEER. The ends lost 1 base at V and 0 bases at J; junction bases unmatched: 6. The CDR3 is CASSQGTGRSSYEQYF. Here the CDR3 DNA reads TGCGCCAGCAGCCAAGGGACAGGCCGTAGCTCCTACGAGCAGTACTTC.

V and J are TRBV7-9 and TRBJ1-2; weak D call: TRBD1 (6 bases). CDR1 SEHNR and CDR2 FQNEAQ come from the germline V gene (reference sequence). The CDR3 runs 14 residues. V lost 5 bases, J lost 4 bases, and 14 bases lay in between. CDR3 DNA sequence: TGTGCCAGCAGCGCGGCAGGGGTATTCTATGGCTACACCTTC. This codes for CASSAAGVFYGYTF.

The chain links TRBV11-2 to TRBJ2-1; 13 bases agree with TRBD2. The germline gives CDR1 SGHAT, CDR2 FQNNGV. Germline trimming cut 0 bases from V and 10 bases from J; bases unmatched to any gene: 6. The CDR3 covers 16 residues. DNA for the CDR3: TGTGCCAGCAGCTTAGATCAGGGACTAGCGGGGATCGAGCAGTTCTTC. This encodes CASSLDQGLAGIEQFF. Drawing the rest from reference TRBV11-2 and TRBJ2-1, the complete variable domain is EAGVAQSPRYKIIEKRQSVAFWCNPISGHATLYWYQQILGQGPKLLIQFQNNGVVDDSQLPKDRFSAERLKGVDSTLKIQPAKLEDSAVYLCASSLDQGLAGIEQFFGPGTRLTVL.

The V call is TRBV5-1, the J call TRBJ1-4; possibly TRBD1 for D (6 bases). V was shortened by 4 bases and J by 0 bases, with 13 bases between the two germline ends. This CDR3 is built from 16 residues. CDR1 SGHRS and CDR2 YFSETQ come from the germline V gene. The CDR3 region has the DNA TGCGCCAGCAGCGCAGGACAGTACTCAACTAATGAAAAACTGTTTTTT. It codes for CASSAGQYSTNEKLFF.

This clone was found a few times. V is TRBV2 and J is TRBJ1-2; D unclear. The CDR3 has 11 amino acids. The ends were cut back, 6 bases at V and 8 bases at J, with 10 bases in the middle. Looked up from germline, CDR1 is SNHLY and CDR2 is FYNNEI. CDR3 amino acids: CASRRDLGYTF. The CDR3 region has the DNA TGTGCCAGCAGGAGGGATTTGGGCTACACCTTC.

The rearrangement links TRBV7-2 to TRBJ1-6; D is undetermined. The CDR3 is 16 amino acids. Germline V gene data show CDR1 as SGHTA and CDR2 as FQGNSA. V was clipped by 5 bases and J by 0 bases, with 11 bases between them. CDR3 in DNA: TGTGCCAGCAGCCCAAATACCGGCTCCTATAATTCACCCCTCCACTTT. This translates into CASSPNTGSYNSPLHF.

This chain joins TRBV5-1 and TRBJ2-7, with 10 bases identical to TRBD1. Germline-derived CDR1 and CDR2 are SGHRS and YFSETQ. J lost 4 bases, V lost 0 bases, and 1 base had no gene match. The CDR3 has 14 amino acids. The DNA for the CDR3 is TGCGCCAGCAGCTTGGGGGGACAGGGGTACGAGCAGTACTTC. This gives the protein CASSLGGQGYEQYF.

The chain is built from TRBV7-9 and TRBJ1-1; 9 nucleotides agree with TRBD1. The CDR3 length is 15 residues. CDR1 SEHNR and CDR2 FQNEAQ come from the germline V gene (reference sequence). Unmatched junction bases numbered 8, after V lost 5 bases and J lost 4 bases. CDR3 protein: CASSGRGQGFTEAFF. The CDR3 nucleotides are TGTGCCAGCAGCGGACGGGGACAGGGTTTCACTGAAGCTTTCTTT.

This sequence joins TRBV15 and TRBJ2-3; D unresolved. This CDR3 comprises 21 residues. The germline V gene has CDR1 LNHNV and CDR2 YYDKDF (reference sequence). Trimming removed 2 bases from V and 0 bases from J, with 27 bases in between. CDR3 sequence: CATSRLSTIRGNPTSTDTQYF. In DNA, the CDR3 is TGTGCCACCAGCAGACTTAGTACCATTCGAGGCAATCCGACTAGCACAGATACGCAGTATTTT.

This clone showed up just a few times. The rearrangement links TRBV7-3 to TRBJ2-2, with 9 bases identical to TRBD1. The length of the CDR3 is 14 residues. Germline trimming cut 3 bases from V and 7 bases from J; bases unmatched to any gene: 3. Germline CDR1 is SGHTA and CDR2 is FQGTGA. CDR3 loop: CASSLEGQGGELFF. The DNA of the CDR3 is TGTGCCAGCAGCTTGGAGGGACAGGGCGGGGAGCTGTTTTTT.

CDR3 in DNA: TGTGCCAGCAGAGAGGCGGGGTATCAGCCCCAGCATTTT. Protein sequence: CASREAGYQPQHF. The rearrangement joins TRBV6-5 to TRBJ1-5; D unclear. The CDR3 consists of 13 residues. Deletions cut 6 bases from V and 5 bases from J, with 11 bases between. CDR1 MNHEY and CDR2 SVGAGI come from the germline V gene.

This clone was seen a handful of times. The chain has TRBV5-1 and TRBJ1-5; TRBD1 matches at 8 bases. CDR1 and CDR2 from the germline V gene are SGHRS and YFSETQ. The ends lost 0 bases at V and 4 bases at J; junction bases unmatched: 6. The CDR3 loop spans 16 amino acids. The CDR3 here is CASSLGTTGGNQPQHF. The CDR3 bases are TGCGCCAGCAGCTTGGGCACAACAGGGGGAAATCAGCCCCAGCATTTT.

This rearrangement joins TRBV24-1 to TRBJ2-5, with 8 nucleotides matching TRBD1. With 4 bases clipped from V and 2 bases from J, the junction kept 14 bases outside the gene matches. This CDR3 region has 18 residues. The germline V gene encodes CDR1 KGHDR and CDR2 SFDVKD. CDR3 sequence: CATSDPASRQGLQETQYF. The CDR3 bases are TGTGCCACCAGTGACCCCGCCTCCCGACAGGGGTTACAAGAGACCCAGTACTTC.

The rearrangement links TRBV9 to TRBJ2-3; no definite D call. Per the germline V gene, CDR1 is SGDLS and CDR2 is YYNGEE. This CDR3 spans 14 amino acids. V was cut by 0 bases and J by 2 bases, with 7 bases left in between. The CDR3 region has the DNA TGTGCCAGCAGCGTAGAACTCAACACAGATACGCAGTATTTT. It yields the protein CASSVELNTDTQYF.

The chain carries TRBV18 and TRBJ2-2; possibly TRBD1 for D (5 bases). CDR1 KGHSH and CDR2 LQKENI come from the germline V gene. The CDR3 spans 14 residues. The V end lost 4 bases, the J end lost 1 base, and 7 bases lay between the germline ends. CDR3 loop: CASSQQENTGELFF. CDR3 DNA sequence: TGTGCCAGCTCACAACAGGAGAACACCGGGGAGCTGTTTTTT.

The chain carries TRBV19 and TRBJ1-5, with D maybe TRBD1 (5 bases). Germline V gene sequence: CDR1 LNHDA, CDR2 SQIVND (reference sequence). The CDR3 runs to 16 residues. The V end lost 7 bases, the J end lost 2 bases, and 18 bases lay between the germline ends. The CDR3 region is CASINGAGMGNQPQHF. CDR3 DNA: TGTGCCAGTATTAACGGCGCAGGGATGGGCAATCAGCCCCAGCATTTT.

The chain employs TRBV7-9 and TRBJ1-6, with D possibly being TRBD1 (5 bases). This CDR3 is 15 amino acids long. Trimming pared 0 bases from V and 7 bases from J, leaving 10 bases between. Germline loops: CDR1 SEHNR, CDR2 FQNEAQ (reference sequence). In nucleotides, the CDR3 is TGTGCCAGCAGCTTAGCTTGGGGCTTAAATTCACCCCTCCACTTT. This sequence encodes CASSLAWGLNSPLHF.

The CDR3, as DNA: TGTGCCATCAGTGACCCTACTGGAAACACCATATATTTT. It specifies CAISDPTGNTIYF. V is TRBV10-3 and J is TRBJ1-3; D gene ambiguous. The CDR3 contains 13 residues. With 3 bases removed from V and 2 bases from J, the gap between germline ends came to 5 bases. Germline CDR1 is ENHRY and CDR2 is SYGVKD.

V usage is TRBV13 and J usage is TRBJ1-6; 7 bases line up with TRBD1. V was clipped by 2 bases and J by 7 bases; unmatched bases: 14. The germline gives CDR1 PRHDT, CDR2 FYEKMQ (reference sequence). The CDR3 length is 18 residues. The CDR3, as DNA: TGTGCCAGCAGCTTATCGGGGAAATTCACAGGGGAGAATTCACCCCTCCACTTT. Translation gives CASSLSGKFTGENSPLHF.

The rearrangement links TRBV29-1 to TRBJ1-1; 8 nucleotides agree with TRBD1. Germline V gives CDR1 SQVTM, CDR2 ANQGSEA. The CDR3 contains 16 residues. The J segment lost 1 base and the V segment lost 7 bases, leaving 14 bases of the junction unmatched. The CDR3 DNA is TGCAGCGGCGAAGGACAGGGAGGAGGAAAGAACACTGAAGCTTTCTTT. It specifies CSGEGQGGGKNTEAFF.

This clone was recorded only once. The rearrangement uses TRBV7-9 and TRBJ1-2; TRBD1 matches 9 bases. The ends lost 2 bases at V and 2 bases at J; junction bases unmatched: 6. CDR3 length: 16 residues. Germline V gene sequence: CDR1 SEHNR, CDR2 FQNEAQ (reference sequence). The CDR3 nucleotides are TGTGCCAGCAGCTTATTAGCCGGGACAGGGAACTATGGCTACACCTTC. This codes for CASSLLAGTGNYGYTF.

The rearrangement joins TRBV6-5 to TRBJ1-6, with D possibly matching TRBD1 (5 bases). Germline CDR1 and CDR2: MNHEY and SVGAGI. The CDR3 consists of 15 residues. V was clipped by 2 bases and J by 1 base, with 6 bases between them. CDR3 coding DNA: TGTGCCAGCAGTTACGGGGGGTCCTATAATTCACCCCTCCACTTT. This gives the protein CASSYGGSYNSPLHF.

In DNA, the CDR3 is TGTGCCAGCAGTTCATCCGGGACAGGGACATACAATGAGCAGTTCTTC. It codes for CASSSSGTGTYNEQFF. This sequence joins TRBV6-5 and TRBJ2-1; 9 bases match TRBD1. Germline V gives CDR1 MNHEY, CDR2 SVGAGI. This CDR3 comprises 16 residues. Trimming cost V 4 bases and J 4 bases; bases outside gene matches: 8.